What follows describes a single T cell receptor (beta chain). At least ten counts were recorded for this clonotype. There is no known antigen for this receptor. No much larger clone exists at a distance of one base, and base qualities are not known. From the germline V gene, CDR1 is MDHEN and CDR2 is SYDVKM. V is shortened by 1 base, J by 5 bases, and the region joining them spans 11 bases. Its CDR3 holds 14 amino acids, cysteine through phenylalanine. Only CDR3 DNA remains: 42 bases, in frame from the first base. This was a case-control study nested in a cohort of healthcare workers in London, UK, who had nasopharyngeal swab PCR tests and blood samples taken every week. Healthcare workers were recruited during the week of the UK lockdown, between 23 and 31 March 2020, and followed weekly for up to about 15 weeks. These data originate in a study of early T cells in non-severe SARS-CoV-2 infection (dated by TCRdb to 2020 to 2022). In terms of the full investigation: Because TCR sequencing relied on bulk RNA taken from unsorted whole blood, pairing of alpha and beta chains was not possible. Beyond this particular receptor, the publication reports: VDJdb matching was skewed toward anti-spike CD8 responses and likely underestimated virus-specific expansions, missing private and CD4 specificities.

Library creation used 5' RACE. Sequenced using a NextSeq 500. To correct for sequencing error and PCR bias, the TCR library protocol tagged individual cDNA molecules with unique molecular identifiers. Sequencing covered both TCR alpha and beta chains, and within each sample the abundances of alpha and beta sequences were tightly co-correlated. On the study's bioinformatics: V gene, J gene and CDR3 annotation of TCR sequences was performed with Decombinator V4. TCRs were defined as expanded if a significant change between any two time points was detected under a Poisson model with p below 0.0001. Abundances of TCRs were expressed as counts per million after normalisation to the total number of TCRs sequenced in each sample. TRAV1-2 paired with TRAJ12, TRAJ20 or TRAJ33 defined MAIT TCRs, while TRAV10 paired with TRAJ18 defined iNKT TCRs. A search of VDJdb, accessed on 1 November 2021, was run for TCRs annotated to CMV, EBV and SARS-CoV-2, with TCRs annotated for multiple antigens excluded. TCRdb ran its own pipeline on the public reads, namely fastp trimming at Q25 and MiXCR clone calling, and kept in-frame beta chains. Rows with a matching CDR3 protein are joined into one entry that keeps the most common DNA and genes. TCRdb, not the original authors, processed these V and J calls. The sample contains approximately 70,000 distinct CDR3 sequences, 12% of them found a single time. The ten largest clonotypes hold around 2.9% of the sample.

Recombination joined TRBV28 with TRBJ1-2; no D gene is confidently identified. Sequencing used whole blood, obtained at baseline. The TCR sequence derives from an adult who was a healthcare worker with PCR-confirmed SARS-CoV-2 infection or an uninfected control (not recorded which). CDR3 protein: CASSLLAGVYGYTF. The sequenced DNA: TGTGCCAGCAGTTTATTAGCTGGGGTTTATGGCTACACCTTC.